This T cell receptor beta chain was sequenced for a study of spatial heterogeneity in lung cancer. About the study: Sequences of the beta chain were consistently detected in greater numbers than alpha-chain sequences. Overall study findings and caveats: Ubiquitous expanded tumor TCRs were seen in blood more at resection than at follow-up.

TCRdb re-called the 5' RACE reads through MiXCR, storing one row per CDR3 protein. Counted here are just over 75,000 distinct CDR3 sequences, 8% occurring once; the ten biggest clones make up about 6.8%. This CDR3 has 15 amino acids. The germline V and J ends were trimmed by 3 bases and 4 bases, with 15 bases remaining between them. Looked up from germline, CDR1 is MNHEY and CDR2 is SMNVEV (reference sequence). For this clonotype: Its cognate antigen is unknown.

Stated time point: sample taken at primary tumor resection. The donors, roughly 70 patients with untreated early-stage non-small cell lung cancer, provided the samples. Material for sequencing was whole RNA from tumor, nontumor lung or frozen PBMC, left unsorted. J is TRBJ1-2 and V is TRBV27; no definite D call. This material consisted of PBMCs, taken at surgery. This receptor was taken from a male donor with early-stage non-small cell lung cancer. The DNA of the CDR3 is TGTGCCAGCAGTTTTACGGCGCAGTATAGCTATGGCTACACCTTC. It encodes CASSFTAQYSYGYTF.